This passage covers 9 T cell receptor beta chains from one sample sequenced in a study of CD8 T cells in Susac syndrome (dated by TCRdb to the late 2010s). The library was generated by the immunoSEQ multiplex PCR assay. RNA was extracted using the RNeasy kit, and roughly 0.5 to 1 ug of the RNA was reverse transcribed with random hexamers. TCRdb reprocessing: public reads trimmed at Q25 with fastp, clones called with MiXCR, in-frame beta chains kept. All rows with the same CDR3 protein become a single entry with the most common DNA and genes. Within this sample are over 100,000 distinct CDR3 sequences, with 80% to 95% of them counted one time only. The ten largest clones represent roughly 0.14% of the sample. Sequences were obtained from CD4+ T cells from PBMCs. These receptors were taken from a human donor in good health.

This chain links TRBV7-2 with TRBJ2-5; the D is unclear. This CDR3 has 13 residues. Germline V CDR1 and CDR2: SGHTA, FQGNSA. V lost 5 bases, J lost 4 bases, and 11 bases lay in between. In DNA form, the CDR3 reads TGTGCCAGCAGCGTCCCACCAGGAGAGACCCAGTACTTC. The encoded protein is CASSVPPGETQYF.

The chain has TRBV5-6 and TRBJ2-7; 8 bases line up with TRBD2. Germline lookup yields CDR1 SGHDT and CDR2 YYEEEE. The CDR3 sequence is 15 residues long. With V trimmed by 3 bases and J by 8 bases, 13 bases remained unmatched. The DNA for the CDR3 is TGTGCCAGCAGCTCCGGGACTAGGCCGACTTTGAAGCAGTACTTC. It translates to CASSSGTRPTLKQYF.

This clonotype showed up just once. This chain joins TRBV6-1 and TRBJ2-3; D possibly corresponds to TRBD2 (6 bases). Trimming took off 2 bases at V and 0 bases at J, with 9 bases between the two ends. The CDR3 runs to 15 residues. CDR1 and CDR2 from the germline V gene are MNHNS and SASEGT. This CDR3 reads CASSELDYSTDTQYF. CDR3 nucleotide sequence: TGTGCCAGCAGTGAATTGGACTATAGCACAGATACGCAGTATTTT.

This chain connects TRBV7-9 to TRBJ1-1; D possibly corresponds to TRBD1 (6 bases). This CDR3 comprises 15 residues. CDR1 and CDR2 (germline): SEHNR, FQNEAQ (reference sequence). V lost 4 bases and J lost 6, with 18 bases in between. DNA for the CDR3: TGTGCCAGCAGCTCGGAGGGGGGCGCTTCTTCTGAAGCTTTCTTT. This gives the protein CASSSEGGASSEAFF.

V usage is TRBV20-1 and J usage is TRBJ1-1, with D unresolved. V was pared by 0 bases and J by 7 bases, with 12 bases between. The CDR3 is 13 residues long. Looked up from germline, CDR1 is DFQATT and CDR2 is SNEGSKA (reference sequence). The CDR3 region is CSARDLGEYEAFF. Written as DNA, the CDR3 is TGCAGTGCTAGAGATCTCGGGGAATATGAAGCTTTCTTT.

This sequence joins TRBV6-5 and TRBJ1-5; a possible D gene is TRBD1 (5 bases). Germline V lookup: CDR1 MNHEY, CDR2 SVGAGI. The CDR3 sequence is 13 residues long. V shed 5 bases and J shed 4 bases, with 9 bases lying between them. The CDR3 DNA follows: TGTGCCAGCAGTCGACAGCAGAATCAGCCCCAGCATTTT. Translating gives CASSRQQNQPQHF.

The CDR3 region is CASSPLLHILNTEAFF. CDR3 nucleotides: TGTGCCAGCAGCCCGTTGCTTCATATATTGAACACTGAAGCTTTCTTT. V and J are TRBV7-2 and TRBJ1-1; unclear D gene. The CDR3 totals 16 residues. V shed 5 bases and J shed 0 bases, with 16 bases lying between them. CDR1 and CDR2 (germline): SGHTA, FQGNSA.

The chain employs TRBV27 and TRBJ2-7, with TRBD2 matching over 11 bases. The length of the CDR3 is 18 residues. V lost 2 bases, J lost 3 bases, and 12 bases stayed unmatched. Per the germline V gene, CDR1 is MNHEY and CDR2 is SMNVEV (reference sequence). CDR3 region: CASSLEGGRLAGFYEQYF. CDR3 DNA: TGTGCCAGCAGTTTAGAGGGGGGGAGACTAGCGGGATTCTACGAGCAGTACTTC.

The gene calls are TRBV7-9 and TRBJ2-7, with D tentatively TRBD1 (5 bases). Trimming stripped 6 bases from V and 4 bases from J, with 10 bases between. Germline CDR1 is SEHNR and CDR2 is FQNEAQ (reference sequence). The CDR3 length is 12 residues. The CDR3 DNA is TGTGCCAGCAGGGGGCTGGGGTACGAGCAGTACTTC. Translating it yields CASRGLGYEQYF.